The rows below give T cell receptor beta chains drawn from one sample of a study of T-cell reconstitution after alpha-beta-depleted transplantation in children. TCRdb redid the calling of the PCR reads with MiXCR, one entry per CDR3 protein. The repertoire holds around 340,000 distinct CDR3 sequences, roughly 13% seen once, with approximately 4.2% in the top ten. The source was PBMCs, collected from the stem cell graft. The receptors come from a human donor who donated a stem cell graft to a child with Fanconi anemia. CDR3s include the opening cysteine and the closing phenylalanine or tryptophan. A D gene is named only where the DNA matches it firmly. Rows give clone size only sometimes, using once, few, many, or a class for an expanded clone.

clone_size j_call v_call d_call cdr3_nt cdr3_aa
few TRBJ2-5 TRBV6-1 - TGTGCCACCCGGGTGGGGGGGCCCCAAGAGACCCAGTACTTC CATRVGGPQETQYF
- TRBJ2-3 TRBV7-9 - TGTGCCAGCAGCTCAAAGGCTAGCGAACCAGATACGCAGTATTTT CASSSKASEPDTQYF
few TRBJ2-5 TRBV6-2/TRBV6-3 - TGTGCCAGCAGTTACTTTGGTAGCGGTACAGAGACCCAGTACTTC CASSYFGSGTETQYF
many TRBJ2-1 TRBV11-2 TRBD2 TGTGCCAGCGCCGCTAGCGGGAACCACAATGAGCAGTTCTTC CASAASGNHNEQFF
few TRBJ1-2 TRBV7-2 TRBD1 TGTGCCAGCAGCGGAACAGGGGTATATGGCTACACCTTC CASSGTGVYGYTF
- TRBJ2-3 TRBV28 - TGTGCCAGCAGTTTAGGGCGGAGGGGGGGGTATACGCAGTATTTT CASSLGRRGGYTQYF
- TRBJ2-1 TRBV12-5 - TGTGCCAGTGGTTCCCGGGACCTAAATCAGTTCTTC CASGSRDLNQFF
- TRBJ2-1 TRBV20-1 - TGCAGTGCTAGGGGCCAAACTCGCGGGATTTACAATGAGCAGTTCTTC CSARGQTRGIYNEQFF
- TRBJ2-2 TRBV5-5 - TGTGCCAGCAGCTATACCTCGAACACCGGGGAGCTGTTTTTT CASSYTSNTGELFF
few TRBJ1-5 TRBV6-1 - TGTGCCAGCCAAAAGGGTCGCAATCAGCCCCAGCATTTT CASQKGRNQPQHF
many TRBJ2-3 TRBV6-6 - TGTGCCAGCAGTTACTCGATTTTCACAGATACGCAGTATTTT CASSYSIFTDTQYF
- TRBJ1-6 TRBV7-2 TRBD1 TGTGCCAGCAGCCAACCAGGGGGGCAATTGAATTCACCCCTCCACTTT CASSQPGGQLNSPLHF
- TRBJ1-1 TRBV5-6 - TGTGCCAGCAGCGAAATCTTGCGTGGGGGGGTGAACACTGAAGCTTTCTTT CASSEILRGGVNTEAFF
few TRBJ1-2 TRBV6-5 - TGTGCCAGCAGTTACTCGATCTCCGAGGAACTGGGCTATGGCTACACCTTC CASSYSISEELGYGYTF
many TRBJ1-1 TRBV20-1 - TGCAGTGCTAAATTCGGTAGCAGATTGAACACTGAAGCTTTCTTT CSAKFGSRLNTEAFF
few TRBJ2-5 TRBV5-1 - TGCGCCAGCAGCTTGGCCGGGACGGCGGGGGAGACCCAGTACTTC CASSLAGTAGETQYF
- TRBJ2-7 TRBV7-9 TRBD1 TGTGCCAGCAGTCCCAACCGGGACAGAGGGGAGCAGTACTTC CASSPNRDRGEQYF
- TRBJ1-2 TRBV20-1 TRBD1 TGCAGTGTAACCGGGACAGGGTATGGCTACACCTTC CSVTGTGYGYTF
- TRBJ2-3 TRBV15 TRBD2 TGTGCCACCAGCAGAGTTAGCGGGGGGGCAGCCGCAGATACGCAGTATTTT CATSRVSGGAAADTQYF
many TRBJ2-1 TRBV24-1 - TGTGCCACCAGTGATTCAGGGTCCTACAATGAGCAGTTCTTC CATSDSGSYNEQFF
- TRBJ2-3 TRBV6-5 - TGTGCCAGCAGTTACCGTGCTTTAGGATTTAGCACAGATACGCAGTATTTT CASSYRALGFSTDTQYF